The present TCR beta chain was sequenced within a study of technical replicates of blood from several donors. Assay: immunoSEQ multiplex PCR; the TCRdb copy retains only in-frame clones and omits some. The sample records 85,000 to 100,000 clones, 90% to 96% being singletons. V gave up 4 bases and J gave up 8 bases, with 15 bases separating them. The CDR3 spans 13 residues. Germline loops: CDR1 SGHRS, CDR2 YFSETQ. The chain recombines TRBV5-1 with TRBJ1-2; the D gene is possibly TRBD1 (5 bases). This sequence originates from a human donor in good health. The specimen sequenced was T cells isolated from PBMCs. In DNA, the CDR3 is TGCGCCAGCAGCCCCCCGGGGGTAGAGGGCTACACCTTC. The encoded protein is CASSPPGVEGYTF.